This T cell receptor (beta chain) stems from a study of shared clonotypes between healthy human individuals. There are a few counts of this clone. Caucasian adults residing in Nashville, Tennessee made up all the donors. Here immunoSEQ multiplex PCR was the method, and the copy in TCRdb shows in-frame clones only, minus some. The top ten hold nearly 1.5% of the sample, which has over a million clones, 65% to 75% seen once. Trimming pared 0 bases from V and 7 bases from J, leaving 6 bases between. Germline values: CDR1 DFQATT, CDR2 SNEGSKA (reference sequence). The CDR3 runs 11 residues. The sequencing input was memory CD4+ T cells sorted from blood. As for subset: CD45RA-negative fraction. The clonotype originates from a man between 18 and 29 years old in good health. This sequence joins TRBV20-1 and TRBJ2-5; D gene ambiguous. The CDR3 DNA is TGCAGTGCTAGAGATATAGGGACCCAGTACTTC. Residues: CSARDIGTQYF.